This TCR beta chain came from a study of cytomegalovirus exposure and HLA in healthy donors (dated by TCRdb to 2015 to 2018). In the study overall: An earlier analysis of approximately 600 of the donors reported 250 to 300 Gb of sequence data and approximately 110 million unique TCR beta sequences from about 179 million T cells. The study used immunosequencing to profile the T cell repertoires of approximately 690 subjects and linked those repertoires to cytomegalovirus serostatus. Of the approximately 400 genotyped donors, 75% to 85% were placed in the genetic ancestry cluster associated with self-reported Caucasian donors. All discovery cohort repertoires had been generated using a single sequencing platform. In the later analysis, no new phenotypic data were used to find candidate immune exposures; instead, reliance was placed on TCR beta sequences and their occurrence across donors. About five DR-DQ haplotypes were treated as single units for association and clustering because of strong linkage in the cohort. Besides the first cohort of 666 subjects, a separate validation cohort made up of 120 different subjects was used. Genome-wide SNP genotypes for about three fifths of the roughly 700 donors were used in a later genetic analysis, which treated that subset as a discovery cohort. Among about 410 genotyped donors of the cohort, an average of about 240,000 unique TCR beta nucleotide sequences was sequenced per donor, of which about 19% were non-productive. The study aimed to test whether cataloging public T cell receptors could reveal signatures of past pathogen exposure. Donor age, sex, ethnicity and CMV serostatus were collected together with the repertoire data. An early release that covered roughly 600 HLA-typed donors contained approximately 320 gigabases of sequencing data and around 85 million unique TCR sequences. The number of typed donors differed by locus: about 620-640 for A, B, C, DRB1 and DQB1; approximately 530 for DQA1; about 600 for DPA1; and about 470 for DPB1. HLA typing covered class I and class II loci at four-digit resolution. The study combined high-throughput TCR immunosequencing, statistical association of individual TCRs with disease status, and machine learning to predict cytomegalovirus infection status. In an earlier analysis of 500 to 650 of the donors, high-throughput TCR beta sequencing was used to judge whether each TCR beta V gene segment behaved as functional or pseudogenic. A later analysis re-examined previously published TCR beta repertoires from around 670 donors and added high-resolution HLA genotyping to investigate patterns of TCR occurrence. The paper as a whole reports these results and caveats: The 87-base-pair reads could not distinguish some IMGT-functional V segments, including TRBV6-2 and TRBV6-3, so those segments were excluded. Presence/absence analyses assumed roughly uniform sequencing depth across donors, an assumption that may not hold. The authors suggested that the approach could potentially be generalized to other disease states and immunological phenotypes. Because counts were too low, around 17 rarely observed V segments, including chromosome 9 orphons, were left out of the earlier analysis of some 640 of the donors. In a later genetic analysis, a missense DCLRE1C variant was associated with V-gene and J-gene trimming of TCR beta chains, and the association was replicated in an independent cohort. A later analysis reported that several top co-occurrence clusters appeared linked to parvovirus B19, influenza, CMV and Epstein-Barr virus. Across donors, most TCR sequences were observed very rarely, whereas some public TCRs were present in many individuals. A further reported finding was that TCR beta sequences accurately predicted the HLA-A and HLA-B alleles for most subjects in the first cohort. Three of the identified cytomegalovirus-associated TCR beta chains were confirmed in vitro to be specific for cytomegalovirus antigens. According to a later genetic analysis, donors in an Asian-associated ancestry cluster had fewer N-insertions in productive TCRs than the roughly 660-donor mean. In a later analysis, most CMV-associated TCR beta chains were found to appear HLA-restricted, with HLA associations seemingly driven largely by CMV exposure. Strong co-occurrence of HLA alleles, especially DR and DQ, made assigning TCR associations to individual alleles difficult. The study listed 150 to 200 TCR beta chains as associated with cytomegalovirus. Compared with equally common non-associated chains, HLA-associated TCR beta chains in a later analysis were more clonally expanded and had lower generation probabilities. This cohort had only TCR beta chains sequenced, and the lack of alpha or paired-chain data limited which features could be detected. In an earlier analysis of under 600 of the donors, most TCR beta V segments were observed in productive rearrangements about 87% or about 30% of the time, broadly matching IMGT annotations. Linkage disequilibrium might explain the correlated functional status among segregating V segments, but an unknown experimental factor could not be ruled out. HLA typing was unavailable for some donors at each locus, so association tests used only the typed subset. CMV serostatus was the only immune exposure information available for the cohort. A later analysis found that TCR association rates varied across HLA loci, with DRB1 alleles showing the most associated TCRs and HLA-C alleles the fewest. The classifier was reported to diagnose cytomegalovirus status with high specificity and sensitivity in both the original and validation cohorts. A group of highly shared sequence variants was considered likely to be a technical artifact of the sequencing pipeline. A later analysis associated approximately 17,000 TCR beta sequences with specific HLA alleles at a false discovery rate of 0.05.

The cohort comprised 670 or so healthy bone marrow donors. All cohort members were sampled while nominally healthy, although unrecorded immune exposures were likely present. The donor tested CMV seronegative and was one of the 352 seronegative cohort members. Every donor gave a peripheral blood sample, and the peripheral blood mononuclear cells from that sample were used for TCR beta sequencing. The Qiagen DNeasy Blood Extraction Kit was used to extract genomic DNA from the blood cell samples. The germline V gene supplies CDR1 MNHNS and CDR2 SASEGT. Counted from cysteine to phenylalanine, this CDR3 has 14 amino acids. Solely the CDR3 DNA is kept, with 42 bases framed from the first base. Ends trimmed: V by 8 bases, J by 1 base; bases unmatched to a gene: 4. To prepare the library, the immunoSEQ multiplex PCR assay was applied. The multiplex PCR relied on a mix of 60 forward primers for TCR Vbeta segments and 13 reverse primers for TCR Jbeta segments. The CDR3 region of rearranged TCR beta genes was amplified from genomic DNA by a multiplex PCR assay. The amplified TCR beta libraries were sequenced on the Illumina HiSeq System as 87-base-pair reads. The original pipeline was this. A later analysis counted about 80 million unique TCR beta chains across the approximately 700 repertoires, and some 12 million of these chains were shared by at least two donors. A nearest-neighbor algorithm error-corrected the raw reads and collapsed the reads into unique sequences, merging closely related sequences to remove PCR and sequencing errors. To assign V, D and J gene segments, CDR3 sequences were aligned to IMGT reference sequences. For a sequence to be retained, a match of at least six nucleotides to both a V gene segment and a J gene segment was required. Rearrangements were classified as productive when the CDR3 lacked stop codons and remained in frame with V and J, and all other rearrangements were classified as non-productive. CDR3 was defined by IMGT convention, running from the second conserved V-encoded cysteine to the conserved J-encoded phenylalanine. The earlier analysis of about 500 of the donors excluded sequences that lacked an unambiguous match to a single V gene segment. An earlier analysis of several hundred of the donors called V segments functional above 56.7% productive rearrangements and segregating when the between-donor standard deviation exceeded 5%. A statistical classification framework was built to diagnose cytomegalovirus status from the catalog of TCR beta chain sequences. A later analysis assigned V and J genes by comparing TCR nucleotide sequences with IMGT/GENE-DB human TR gene sequences. In a later analysis, CDR3 sequences and most-parsimonious VDJ recombination scenarios were assigned using the TCRdist pipeline. A later analysis defined each TCR beta chain by its CDR3 amino acid sequence plus V-gene family, and excluded reads lacking a unique V-gene family. As a way to deal with suspected cross-contamination and a sequencing artifact, a later analysis dropped 450 to 600 nucleotide sequences that were highly shared and had low generation probability. In a later analysis, a clonal expansion index for each public chain was calculated from normalized within-repertoire ranks of inferred template counts. In a later analysis, generation probabilities were computed with a VDJ recombination model fitted to out-of-frame rearrangements, and the resulting probabilities were checked against IGoR. In a later analysis, hypergeometric tests were used to score TCR-TCR, TCR-HLA and TCR-CMV co-occurrence, with a repertoire-size bias correction applied to TCR pairs. To estimate false discovery rates, a later analysis permuted the HLA or CMV assignments 20 times. In a later analysis, co-occurring TCRs were grouped using DBSCAN, and TCRdist sequence similarity was added for clustering within HLA-allele-positive subsets. Repertoires with fewer than 30,000 or more than 120,000 public chains were left out of co-occurrence clustering, as were about five repertoires with anomalous nucleotide sharing. This immuneACCESS table, as held by TCRdb, lists in-frame sequences with V and J called but not all clones. Of the missing ones, under half trace to an unresolved V gene in checked studies; the others have no known cause. V and J calls plus clone size are reproduced from that table; the DNA served to infer D and trimming. This sample comprises some 130,000 clones, around 76% of them detected only once. About 7.3% of the sample goes to the ten largest clones.

Points on this clone: What antigen it recognizes has not been identified. No qualities accompany the bases; no much larger clone lies one base away.

Recombination connected TRBV6-1 to TRBJ2-3; TRBD2 fits 9 bases in the junction. Sequencing input: PBMCs. The TCR originated in a male donor in good health and CMV-seronegative. The CDR3 reads as follows: CASAASGGTDTQYF. The nucleotides read TGTGCCAGCGCCGCTAGCGGGGGCACAGATACGCAGTATTTT.